Listed below are T cell receptor beta chains from one sample, sequenced in a study of T cell responses to AZD1222 COVID-19 vaccine. TCRdb's copy holds only in-frame clones and misses some; the assay was immunoSEQ multiplex PCR. The sample includes 100,000 to 130,000 clones, around nine tenths of them seen just once. The sequencing used peripheral blood, collected on day 0 of AZD1222 vaccination. The receptors originated from an adult in good health. CDR3s include the opening cysteine and the closing phenylalanine or tryptophan. A D gene is named only where the DNA matches it firmly. Rows give clone size only sometimes, using once, few, many, or a class for an expanded clone.

NA	NA	TRBV15	TRBJ1-2	TGTGCCACCAGCAGAGAAAGGGTACCCTATGGCTACACCTTC	CATSRERVPYGYTF
NA	NA	TRBV20-1	TRBJ2-7	TGCAGTGCTAGATGGGGCTACGAGCAGTACTTC	CSARWGYEQYF
NA	NA	TRBV6-5	TRBJ1-6	TGTGCCAGCATAGCTGGGCAGGGCGGTAATTCACCCCTCCACTTT	CASIAGQGGNSPLHF
once	NA	TRBV11-2	TRBJ1-5	TGTGCCAGCAGCAAGGAAGGTAGCAATCAGCCCCAGCATTTT	CASSKEGSNQPQHF
NA	NA	TRBV9	TRBJ1-5	TGTGCCAGCTCCCCCGAGGGGTATGGCAATCAGCCCCAGCATTTT	CASSPEGYGNQPQHF
NA	NA	TRBV19	TRBJ1-6	TGTGCCAGTAGGCCAAGGGAGATAGGTTCACCCCTCCACTTT	CASRPREIGSPLHF
NA	NA	TRBV6-5	TRBJ2-3	TGTGCCAGCAGCCGCGACAGAGAATTCACGGGTACGCAGTATTTT	CASSRDREFTGTQYF
NA	NA	TRBV10-3	TRBJ1-3	TGTGCCGTCGAGGGGACTGGAAACACCATATATTTT	CAVEGTGNTIYF
NA	TRBD1	TRBV4-3	TRBJ2-7	TGCGCCAGCAGCCAAGACGACAGGGGCTCCTACGAGCAGTACTTC	CASSQDDRGSYEQYF
once	NA	TRBV2	TRBJ1-1	TGTGCCAGCAGCGATAAGCTATTGGGGACGGGGACTGAAGCTTTCTTT	CASSDKLLGTGTEAFF
NA	NA	TRBV13	TRBJ2-5	TGTGCCAGCAGTCTGAATCCTTCCCAGGGCGAGACCCAGTACTTC	CASSLNPSQGETQYF
NA	NA	TRBV29-1	TRBJ1-3	TGCAGCGTTGAAGATCCCCTCTCTGGAAACACCATATATTTT	CSVEDPLSGNTIYF
NA	NA	TRBV7-3	TRBJ2-5	TGTGCCAGCAGCCCACAGGTCGGAGAGACCCAGTACTTC	CASSPQVGETQYF
NA	NA	TRBV5-1	TRBJ2-6	TGCGCCAGCAGCTTGGTGGGGTCTGGGGCCAACGTCCTGACTTTC	CASSLVGSGANVLTF
NA	NA	TRBV10-1	TRBJ1-5	TGCGCCAGCAGTGAAGGATATCAGCCCCAGCATTTT	CASSEGYQPQHF
NA	NA	TRBV20-1	TRBJ2-7	TGCAGTGCTGTAGGGGAATACGAGCAGTACTTC	CSAVGEYEQYF
NA	NA	TRBV2	TRBJ2-5	TGTGCCAGCAGTGAGACGCCTAGCGATGAGACCCAGTACTTC	CASSETPSDETQYF
NA	NA	TRBV12-3/TRBV12-4	TRBJ1-2	TGTGCCAGCAGTTTGGGGCCAGGGTTCGGCTACACCTTC	CASSLGPGFGYTF